Below, 17 T cell receptor beta chains from the same sample are listed, as sequenced in a study of PD-1 blockade in classical Hodgkin lymphoma. Time point in this sample: cycle 4 day 1 (C4D1), after around six weeks of nivolumab. Following autologous stem cell transplantation, relapse occurred in every patient, and exposure to brentuximab vedotin varied. Sequencing was performed with immunoSEQ multiplex PCR; in TCRdb, only in-frame clones are kept and a portion is missing. The data show tens of thousands of clones, 60% to 80% seen once. The sample in question was peripheral blood mononuclear cells (PBMCs), obtained before the fourth cycle of nivolumab. These receptors came from a human donor with classical Hodgkin lymphoma.

The rearrangement joins TRBV4-1 to TRBJ2-3; TRBD2 matches at 10 bases. The V segment lost 5 bases and the J segment 0 bases; nucleotides outside the gene matches: 8. The CDR3 runs 17 residues. Germline assignment: CDR1 MGHRA and CDR2 YSYEKL. The CDR3 loop is CASSSRSGGASTDTQYF. The CDR3 DNA reads as TGCGCCAGCAGCTCCCGAAGCGGGGGGGCCAGCACAGATACGCAGTATTTT.

The V and J genes are TRBV4-2 and TRBJ2-2; D tentatively fits TRBD1 or TRBD2 (6 bases each). Germline lookup yields CDR1 LGHNA and CDR2 YNFKEQ. V was clipped by 2 bases and J by 4 bases, with 20 bases between them. The CDR3 has 18 residues. As DNA, the CDR3 is TGTGCCAGCAGCCAACACGACCTTGGAGGGGGGCCCACCGGGGAGCTGTTTTTT. This codes for CASSQHDLGGGPTGELFF.

This clone has only one observation. The V and J genes are TRBV5-8 and TRBJ1-2, with TRBD1 identical over 7 bases. Germline V lookup: CDR1 SGHTS, CDR2 YDEGEE. The V gene end was trimmed by 1 base and the J gene end by 2 bases; junction bases not matched to a gene: 5. This CDR3 is 15 amino acids long. CDR3 nucleotides: TGTGCCAGCAGCTTGCCGCTGACAGGGAACTATGGCTACACCTTC. This encodes CASSLPLTGNYGYTF.

The chain couples TRBV10-3 to TRBJ1-1, with 7 bases fitting TRBD1. The trim removed 7 bases at V and 4 bases at J, leaving 9 bases unmatched. The CDR3 contains 14 residues. CDR1 is ENHRY and CDR2 is SYGVKD in the germline V gene. The CDR3 sequence: CAITRQGGGTEAFF. The CDR3, as DNA: TGTGCCATCACCCGACAGGGAGGTGGCACTGAAGCTTTCTTT.

The genes are TRBV11-2 and TRBJ2-7; 8 bases align to TRBD2. CDR1 is SGHAT and CDR2 is FQNNGV in the germline V gene. The CDR3 is 15 residues long. The V segment lost 1 base and the J segment 2 bases; nucleotides outside the gene matches: 4. CDR3 bases: TGTGCCAGCAGCTTAGGTCTAGCGGGCCCCTACGAGCAGTACTTC. Its translation is CASSLGLAGPYEQYF.

The chain employs TRBV6-7 and TRBJ1-3; D is ambiguous. TRBV6-7 is an open reading frame whose function is uncertain. The CDR3 covers 16 residues. V lost 1 base to trimming and J lost 0 bases, with 10 bases between them. DNA of the CDR3: TGTGCCAGCAGTTACTTCAGGACCCGCTCTGGAAACACCATATATTTT. This translates into CASSYFRTRSGNTIYF.

The rearrangement uses TRBV18 and TRBJ1-3; D unresolved. Germline CDR1 and CDR2: KGHSH and LQKENI. Deletions cut 7 bases from V and 0 bases from J, with 13 bases between. This CDR3 comprises 15 residues. The CDR3 bases are TGTGCCAGCTACGAATACCGGGACTCTGGAAACACCATATATTTT. It is translated as CASYEYRDSGNTIYF.

This chain uses TRBV19 with TRBJ2-7, with D possibly being TRBD1 (7 bases). With 3 bases removed from V and 2 bases from J, the gap between germline ends came to 11 bases. CDR1 and CDR2 from the germline V gene are LNHDA and SQIVND (reference sequence). The CDR3 is 14 amino acids. The CDR3 spells CASSIQGGAYEQYF. In DNA, the CDR3 is TGTGCCAGTAGTATCCAGGGGGGAGCCTACGAGCAGTACTTC.

J is TRBJ1-1 and V is TRBV7-2, with TRBD1 matching over 12 bases. The junction had 7 bases not matched to a gene; V was cut back by 1 base and J by 4 bases. CDR1 is SGHTA and CDR2 is FQGNSA in the germline V gene. This CDR3 has 17 amino acids. The DNA for the CDR3 is TGTGCCAGCAGCTTAGGCCGGGACAGGGGGCCGATCACTGAAGCTTTCTTT. Protein product: CASSLGRDRGPITEAFF.

V gene TRBV19 combines with J gene TRBJ2-3; D uncertain. V lost 2 bases and J 0 bases, leaving 9 bases between the germline ends. There are 15 residues in the CDR3. Germline V gives CDR1 LNHDA, CDR2 SQIVND (reference sequence). The CDR3, as DNA: TGTGCCAGTAGTATACGGCAGAGTAGCACAGATACGCAGTATTTT. Translation gives CASSIRQSSTDTQYF.

The V call is TRBV5-4, the J call TRBJ2-5, with D possibly TRBD2 on 6 matching bases. Germline CDR1 is SGHNT and CDR2 is YYREEE (reference sequence). CDR3 size: 16 residues. The V gene lost 3 bases and the J gene lost 2 bases, with 17 bases spanning the gap. The CDR3: CASSSRRGAGQETQYF. CDR3 bases: TGTGCCAGCAGCTCTCGTCGTGGGGCGGGACAAGAGACCCAGTACTTC.

V and J are TRBV7-2 and TRBJ2-2; a possible D gene is TRBD1 (6 bases). The germline V gene has CDR1 SGHTA and CDR2 FQGNSA. CDR3 length equals 16 residues. The V end lost 3 bases, the J end lost 8 bases, and 19 bases lay between the germline ends. CDR3 DNA: TGTGCCAGCAGCTTGAAAAGTACAGGGCAGGCTGGGGAGCTGTTTTTT. Protein: CASSLKSTGQAGELFF.

The chain combines TRBV7-2 with TRBJ1-2; D unclear. V lost 0 bases to trimming and J lost 0 bases, with 8 bases between them. The length of the CDR3 is 15 residues. From germline, CDR1 is SGHTA and CDR2 FQGNSA. Here the CDR3 DNA reads TGTGCCAGCAGCTTAGCGCTTCCTCCTAACTATGGCTACACCTTC. It encodes CASSLALPPNYGYTF.

The J gene is TRBJ2-5, the V gene TRBV5-1; D tentatively fits TRBD1 or TRBD2 (5 bases each). Per the germline V gene, CDR1 is SGHRS and CDR2 is YFSETQ. CDR3 length: 15 amino acids. V was cut by 1 base and J by 1 base, with 11 bases left in between. The CDR3 loop is CASSLQGDPQETQYF. CDR3 nucleotide sequence: TGCGCCAGCAGCTTGCAGGGAGACCCCCAAGAGACCCAGTACTTC. Full variable domain (missing parts from reference TRBV5-1 and TRBJ2-5): KAGVTQTPRYLIKTRGQQVTLSCSPISGHRSVSWYQQTPGQGLQFLFEYFSETQRNKGNFPGRFSGRQFSNSRSEMNVSTLELGDSALYLCASSLQGDPQETQYFGPGTRLLVL.

The rearrangement links TRBV5-5 to TRBJ1-1; a possible D gene is TRBD1 (6 bases). Per the germline V gene, CDR1 is SGHKS and CDR2 is YYEKEE (reference sequence). The V gene lost 5 bases and the J gene lost 3 bases, with 11 bases spanning the gap. This CDR3 spans 13 amino acids. The CDR3 DNA reads TGTGCCAGCAGTTGGGACACCTACACTGAAGCTTTCTTT. Translation gives CASSWDTYTEAFF.

The gene calls are TRBV15 and TRBJ2-5, with 9 bases lining up with TRBD1. V was pared by 5 bases and J by 2 bases, with 9 bases of the junction left unmatched. Germline V gene sequence: CDR1 LNHNV, CDR2 YYDKDF (reference sequence). This CDR3 has 16 residues. The CDR3: CATSGDRGDRQETQYF. Written as DNA, the CDR3 is TGTGCCACCAGCGGTGACAGGGGGGATAGGCAAGAGACCCAGTACTTC.

The chain uses TRBV7-9 and TRBJ1-1, with unresolved D. From germline, CDR1 is SEHNR and CDR2 FQNEAQ (reference sequence). CDR3 length: 15 residues. The germline V and J ends were trimmed by 0 bases and 1 base, with 9 bases remaining between them. The chain's CDR3 is CASSLADRSNTEAFF. The CDR3 DNA sequence: TGTGCCAGCAGCTTAGCGGATCGATCGAACACTGAAGCTTTCTTT.